This T cell receptor beta chain was sequenced in a study of tumor-infiltrating T cells and Merkel cell polyomavirus (dated by TCRdb to about 2017). Study-level background: In Merkel cell carcinoma patients, the study examined CD8+ T cells specific for the Merkel cell polyomavirus KLL epitope. In the whole study, one tumor sample was a frozen nodal tumor digest, and another tumor sample was a flash-frozen core biopsy of a metastasis. Patients presented at varying disease stages and were followed for a median of 2.7 years, with a range of 1. TRB sequencing was performed on KLL-tetramer-sorted cells from blood or tumor-infiltrating lymphocytes in about 15 samples, as well as on some twelve matched whole-tumor samples. Most whole-tumor samples were approximately 24-micron curls cut from formalin-fixed, paraffin-embedded tissue blocks. The therapies patients received were varied and non-standardized, including chemotherapy, radiation and immunotherapies. Study-wide conclusions, independent of this receptor: The small sample size of the study (n = 12 patients) is recognized as a limitation. A greater number of unique KLL-specific clonotypes in tumors (about 5-120 vs 0-3) was associated with a significant advantage in MCC-specific survival (P = 0.0051). Because the study covered only a single viral epitope, T cells targeting other Merkel cell polyomavirus epitopes were not captured. Significantly improved MCC-specific survival was associated with a higher intratumoral fraction of KLL-specific T cells (about 1.9-20% versus roughly 0-0.15%). KLL-specific TRB repertoires were found to be diverse and largely private, with only one public clonotype, shared by two patients, identified among roughly 400 unique sequences.

Receptor amplification or capture employed the immunoSEQ multiplex PCR assay. Genomic DNA extraction, TRB sequencing and normalization were performed by Adaptive Biotechnologies (Seattle, WA). Concerning the study's data processing: Clonality was computed as one minus Shannon entropy of productive TRB sequences normalized by log2 of unique productive sequences. KLL-specific clonotypes in tumors were identified by matching TCRbeta CDR3 amino acid sequences to those from the tetramer-sorted sample of each patient. TCRdb retrieved this table from immuneACCESS and kept in-frame rearrangements only. Not all clones are present; in checked studies, unresolved V genes account for under half, and no reason is known for the remainder. The DNA was the basis for D and trimming; V, J and clone size are from that table. This sample is represented by about 25,000 clones; 70% to 90% of them were singletons. Clones ranked in the top ten supply 2.5% to 3% of the sample.

To note about this clone: No cognate antigen has been identified for it. Base qualities are missing; no much larger clone stands one base away.

Taken from the germline V gene, the CDR1 and CDR2 loops are LGHNA and YNFKEQ. V lost 0 bases and J lost 8 bases; the stretch between them is 10 bases long. CDR3 length: 13 amino acids, cysteine to phenylalanine. Of the read, only the CDR3 DNA is kept; its 39 bases are in frame from base 1. Robust positive staining for Merkel cell polyomavirus Large T antigen was observed by immunohistochemistry in the tumors of all patients. The study included around 13 Merkel cell carcinoma patients who had robust KLL-tetramer+ populations, above 0.04% of CD8+ T cells, in blood and/or cultured TIL. Every patient was Caucasian, and patient ages ranged from 50 to 77 years, with a median of approximately 66 years. For patients with unknown primaries who presented with nodal disease, or in cases where primary tissue was insufficient, lymph node tumors were analyzed.

Sequencing was carried out using lymph node tissue. The sequence was obtained from a man in his fifties or sixties with Merkel cell carcinoma. The rearranged segments are TRBV4-2 and TRBJ1-2; tentative D gene TRBD1, with 5 bases matching. In nucleotides, the sequence is TGTGCCAGCAGCCAAGATGTCCAGGGCGGCTACACCTTC. Translation gives CASSQDVQGGYTF.